The sequence of this T cell receptor beta chain was determined in a study of monozygotic twins with inflammatory bowel disease. As for this clonotype: Its specificity is unknown.

Whole-study results and caveats: Diversity of TCRbeta measured by inverse Simpson was lower in IBD patients than in healthy co-twins. Backing was not found for a single strong signal or clonotype associated with IBD.

Each sample had eight separate cDNA synthesis reactions. Through template switching, UMIs that included a 6-nucleotide sample barcode were added. Reprocessing the 5' RACE reads, TCRdb reports a single entry for every CDR3 protein and omits DNA. The table for this sample gives some 450,000 distinct CDR3 sequences. CDR3 length: 13 amino acids. Looked up from germline, CDR1 is MNHEY and CDR2 is SVGAGI. The sequencing sample was made of blood. The V call is TRBV6-5, the J call TRBJ2-3; TCRdb designates TRBD2, a call that cannot be tested without DNA. The TCR was taken from a human donor with ulcerative colitis or Crohn's disease, or a healthy co-twin of an affected twin (not recorded which). CDR3 loop: CASRTLLRDTQYF.